This T cell receptor (beta chain) was profiled in a study of T cells in Graves' hyperthyroidism and ophthalmopathy. Graves' hyperthyroidism showing no ophthalmopathy progression within 18 months was considered stable. Patients aged 18 to 65 had newly diagnosed hyperthyroidism that had lasted under 2 months. Study findings and constraints: Median prediction lead before ophthalmopathy onset was 6.5 months with the model. Most expanded thyroid clonotypes above 0.001 recurred in blood.

Amplified TCR beta CDR3 regions derived from RNA transcripts. HTBI primers were employed in a first-round RT-PCR of the TCR CDR3. One entry per CDR3 protein results from TCRdb running MiXCR on the multiplex PCR reads. The data show about 550,000 distinct CDR3 sequences, roughly 20% seen once. On this clonotype: Its target is unknown.

This CDR3 has 13 residues. Germline V lookup: CDR1 SNHLY, CDR2 FYNNEI. The ends were cut back, 5 bases at V and 7 bases at J, with 15 bases in the middle. The sequence came from a man younger than 35 with Graves' hyperthyroidism. The sequenced sample was blood. The chain uses TRBV2 and TRBJ2-7; D is undetermined. The CDR3 sequence: CASSRSLVNEQYF. The CDR3 region has the DNA TGTGCCAGCAGTCGGTCGCTAGTGAATGAGCAGTACTTC.